The TCR beta chain under discussion was sequenced for a study of beta chain features in type 1 diabetes. Only a few counts were recorded for this clone. Its antigen is as yet unknown. Other DNA sequences in this specimen translate into the identical CDR3. Germline CDR1 reads GTSNPN; CDR2 reads SVGIG (reference sequence). Germline trimming cut 0 bases from V and 2 bases from J; bases unmatched to any gene: 0. The CDR3 length is 14 residues. Findings and limits, study-wide: The similarity of naive, central memory and Treg TCRB repertoires appeared greater among patients than among healthy donors. Moderate but significant shortening of TCRB CDR3s was recorded in all four CD4+ subsets from Type 1 diabetes patients.

What was sequenced were expressed TCRB transcripts, since all of the isolated RNA had been reverse transcribed. Naive, central memory and regulatory T cell samples came to a mean of approximately 4 million reads. TCRdb keeps only in-frame clones here, not all; method: immunoSEQ multiplex PCR. The sample yields about 150,000 clones, almost 8% seen once. The V and J genes are TRBV30 and TRBJ2-7; 11 positions match TRBD2. The clonotype comes from a man aged 18-30 years with type 1 diabetes. Sequencing used central memory CD4+ T cells from blood. CDR3 protein: CAWSVLAGAYEQYF. The CDR3 nucleotides read TGTGCCTGGAGTGTACTAGCGGGGGCCTACGAGCAGTACTTC.